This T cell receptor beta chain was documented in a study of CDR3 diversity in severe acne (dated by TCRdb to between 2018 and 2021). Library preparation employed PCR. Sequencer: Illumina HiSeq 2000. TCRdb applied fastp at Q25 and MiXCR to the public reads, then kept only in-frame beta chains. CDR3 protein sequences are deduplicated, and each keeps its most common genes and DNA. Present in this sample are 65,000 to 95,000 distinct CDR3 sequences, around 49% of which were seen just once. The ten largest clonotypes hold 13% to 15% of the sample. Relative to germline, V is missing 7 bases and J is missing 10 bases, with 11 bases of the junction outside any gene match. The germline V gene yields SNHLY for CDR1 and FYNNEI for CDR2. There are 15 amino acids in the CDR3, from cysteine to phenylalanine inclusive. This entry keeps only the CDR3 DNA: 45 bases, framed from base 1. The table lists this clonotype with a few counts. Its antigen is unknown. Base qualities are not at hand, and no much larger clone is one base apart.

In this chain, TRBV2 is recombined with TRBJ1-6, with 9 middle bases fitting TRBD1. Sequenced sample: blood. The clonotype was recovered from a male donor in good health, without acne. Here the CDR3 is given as CASISGQGFWSPLHF. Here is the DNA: TGTGCCAGCATCTCGGGACAGGGATTTTGGTCACCCCTCCACTTT.